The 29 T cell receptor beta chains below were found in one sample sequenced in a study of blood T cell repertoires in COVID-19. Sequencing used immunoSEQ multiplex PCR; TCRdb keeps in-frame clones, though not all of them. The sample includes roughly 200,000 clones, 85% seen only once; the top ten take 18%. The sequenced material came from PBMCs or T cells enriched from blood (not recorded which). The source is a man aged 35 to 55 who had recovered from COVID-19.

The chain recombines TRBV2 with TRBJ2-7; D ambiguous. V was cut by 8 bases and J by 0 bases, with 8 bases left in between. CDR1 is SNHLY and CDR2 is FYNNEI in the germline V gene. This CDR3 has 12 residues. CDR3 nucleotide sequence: TGTGCCAGCGATTTAGACTCCTACGAGCAGTACTTC. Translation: CASDLDSYEQYF.

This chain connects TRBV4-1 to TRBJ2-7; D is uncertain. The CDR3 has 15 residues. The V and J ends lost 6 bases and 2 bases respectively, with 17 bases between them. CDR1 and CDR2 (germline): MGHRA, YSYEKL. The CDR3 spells CASSPTAPTAYEQYF. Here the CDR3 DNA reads TGCGCCAGCAGTCCTACCGCCCCTACCGCCTACGAGCAGTACTTC.

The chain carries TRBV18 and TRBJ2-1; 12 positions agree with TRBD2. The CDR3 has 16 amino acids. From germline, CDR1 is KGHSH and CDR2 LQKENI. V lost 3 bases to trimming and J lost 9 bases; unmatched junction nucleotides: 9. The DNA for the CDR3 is TGTGCCAGCTCACCTTCTATGCTAGCGGGAGGGGGTGAGCAGTTCTTC. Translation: CASSPSMLAGGGEQFF.

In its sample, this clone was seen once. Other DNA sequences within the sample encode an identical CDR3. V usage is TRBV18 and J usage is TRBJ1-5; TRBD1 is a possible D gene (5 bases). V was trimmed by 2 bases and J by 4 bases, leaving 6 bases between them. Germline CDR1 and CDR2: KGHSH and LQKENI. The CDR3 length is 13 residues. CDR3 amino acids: CASSPDRNQPQHF. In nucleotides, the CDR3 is TGTGCCAGCTCACCAGACAGAAATCAGCCCCAGCATTTT.

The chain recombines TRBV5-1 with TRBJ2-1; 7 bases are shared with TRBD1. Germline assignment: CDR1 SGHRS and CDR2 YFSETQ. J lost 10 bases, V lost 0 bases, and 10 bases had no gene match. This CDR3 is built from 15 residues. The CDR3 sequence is CASSLVGRGSGEQFF. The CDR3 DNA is TGCGCCAGCAGCTTGGTTGGCAGGGGGTCGGGCGAGCAGTTCTTC.

The CDR3 loop reads CASSLEGQGPYEQYF. CDR3 bases: TGTGCCAGCAGCTTAGAAGGACAGGGTCCCTACGAGCAGTACTTC. The chain couples TRBV7-2 to TRBJ2-7, with 8 bases matching TRBD1. The CDR3 runs to 15 residues. With 1 base clipped from V and 2 bases from J, the junction kept 4 bases outside the gene matches. Looked up from germline, CDR1 is SGHTA and CDR2 is FQGNSA.

CDR3 sequence (DNA): TGTGCCAGTAGTATAATGAAGGCGGACACCATATATTTT. Translation: CASSIMKADTIYF. The chain carries TRBV19 and TRBJ1-3; no definite D call. V gave up 2 bases and J gave up 8 bases, with 10 bases separating them. Germline CDR1 LNHDA, CDR2 SQIVND (reference sequence). CDR3 length equals 13 residues.

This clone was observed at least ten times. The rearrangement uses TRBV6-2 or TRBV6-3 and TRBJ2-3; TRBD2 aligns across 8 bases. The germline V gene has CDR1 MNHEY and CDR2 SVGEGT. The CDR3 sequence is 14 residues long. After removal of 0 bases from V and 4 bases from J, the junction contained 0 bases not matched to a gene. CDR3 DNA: TGTGCCAGCAGTTACTCGACTAGCGCAGATACGCAGTATTTT. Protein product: CASSYSTSADTQYF.

The CDR3, as DNA: TGTGCCAGCAGTAGACAGCCCCCCTACGAGCAGTACTTC. Its protein product is CASSRQPPYEQYF. This chain links TRBV6-5 with TRBJ2-7; D might be TRBD1 (5 bases). The CDR3 has 13 residues. Trimming took off 5 bases at V and 2 bases at J, with 10 bases between the two ends. Germline V gives CDR1 MNHEY, CDR2 SVGAGI.

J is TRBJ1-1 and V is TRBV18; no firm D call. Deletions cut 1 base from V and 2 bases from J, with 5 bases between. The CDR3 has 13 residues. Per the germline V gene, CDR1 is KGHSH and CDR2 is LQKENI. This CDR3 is CASSPRVNTEAFF. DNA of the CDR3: TGTGCCAGCTCACCACGCGTAAACACTGAAGCTTTCTTT.

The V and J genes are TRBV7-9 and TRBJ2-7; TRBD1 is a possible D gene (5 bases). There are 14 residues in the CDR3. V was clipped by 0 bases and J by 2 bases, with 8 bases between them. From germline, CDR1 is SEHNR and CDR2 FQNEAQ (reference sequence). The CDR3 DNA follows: TGTGCCAGCAGCTTAGCGCAGGGTCCCTACGAGCAGTACTTC. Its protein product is CASSLAQGPYEQYF.

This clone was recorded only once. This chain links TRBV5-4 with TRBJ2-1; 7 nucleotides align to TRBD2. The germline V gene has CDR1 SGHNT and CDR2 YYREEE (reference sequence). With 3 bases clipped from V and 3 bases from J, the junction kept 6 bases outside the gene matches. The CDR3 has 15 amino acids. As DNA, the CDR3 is TGTGCCAGCAGCTCGACGGGGGGATACTACAATGAGCAGTTCTTC. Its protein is CASSSTGGYYNEQFF.

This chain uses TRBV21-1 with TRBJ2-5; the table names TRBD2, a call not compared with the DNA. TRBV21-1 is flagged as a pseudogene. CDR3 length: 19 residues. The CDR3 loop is CASSKLSEFRTSGRETQYF. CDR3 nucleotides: TGTGCCAGCAGCAAACTTTCAGAGTTTAGGACTAGCGGGAGAGAGACCCAGTACTTC.

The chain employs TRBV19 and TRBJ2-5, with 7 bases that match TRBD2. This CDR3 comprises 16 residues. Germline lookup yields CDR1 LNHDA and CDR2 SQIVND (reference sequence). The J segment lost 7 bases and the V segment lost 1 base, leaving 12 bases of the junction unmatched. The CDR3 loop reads CASSIAGGRPKVTQYF. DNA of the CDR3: TGTGCCAGTAGTATAGCGGGGGGTCGGCCAAAGGTGACCCAGTACTTC.

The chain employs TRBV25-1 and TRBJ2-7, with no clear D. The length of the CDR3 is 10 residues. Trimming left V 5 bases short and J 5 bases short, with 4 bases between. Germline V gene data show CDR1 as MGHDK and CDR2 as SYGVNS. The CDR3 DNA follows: TGTGCCAGCAGTTTAAACGAGCAGTACTTC. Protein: CASSLNEQYF.

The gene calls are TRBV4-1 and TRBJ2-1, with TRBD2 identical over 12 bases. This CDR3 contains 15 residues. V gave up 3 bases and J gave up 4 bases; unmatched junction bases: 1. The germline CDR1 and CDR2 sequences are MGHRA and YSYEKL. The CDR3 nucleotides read TGCGCCAGCAGCCAGGGACTAGCGGGTTACAATGAGCAGTTCTTC. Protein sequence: CASSQGLAGYNEQFF.

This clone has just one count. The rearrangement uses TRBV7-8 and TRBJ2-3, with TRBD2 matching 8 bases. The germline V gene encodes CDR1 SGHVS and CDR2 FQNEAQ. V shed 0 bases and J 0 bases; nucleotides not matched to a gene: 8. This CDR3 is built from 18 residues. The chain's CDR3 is CASSLARWASGSTDTQYF. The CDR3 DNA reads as TGTGCCAGCAGCTTAGCGAGATGGGCTAGCGGGAGCACAGATACGCAGTATTTT. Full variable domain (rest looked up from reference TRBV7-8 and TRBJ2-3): GAGVSQSPRYKVAKRGQDVALRCDPISGHVSLFWYQQALGQGPEFLTYFQNEAQLDKSGLPSDRFFAERPEGSVSTLKIQRTQQEDSAVYLCASSLARWASGSTDTQYFGPGTRLTVL.

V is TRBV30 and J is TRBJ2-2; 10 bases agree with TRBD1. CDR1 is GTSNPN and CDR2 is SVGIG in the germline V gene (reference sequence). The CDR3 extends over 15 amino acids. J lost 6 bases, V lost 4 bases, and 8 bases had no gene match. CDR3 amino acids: CAWNPGQGSSGELFF. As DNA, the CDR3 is TGTGCCTGGAACCCGGGACAGGGGTCTTCCGGGGAGCTGTTTTTT.

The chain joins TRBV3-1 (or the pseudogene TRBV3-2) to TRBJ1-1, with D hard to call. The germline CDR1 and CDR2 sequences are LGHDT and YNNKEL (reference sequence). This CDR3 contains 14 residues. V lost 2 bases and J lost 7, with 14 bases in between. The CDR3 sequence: CASSQIEGSSEAFF. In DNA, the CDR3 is TGTGCCAGCAGCCAAATCGAGGGATCGAGTGAAGCTTTCTTT.

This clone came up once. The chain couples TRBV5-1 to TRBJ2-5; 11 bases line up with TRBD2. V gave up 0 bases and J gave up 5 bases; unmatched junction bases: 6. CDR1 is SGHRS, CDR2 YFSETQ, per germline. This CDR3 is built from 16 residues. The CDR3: CASSLGLAGGRETQYF. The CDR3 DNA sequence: TGCGCCAGCAGCTTGGGCCTAGCGGGAGGCCGGGAGACCCAGTACTTC. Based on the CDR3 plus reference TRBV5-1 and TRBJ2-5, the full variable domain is KAGVTQTPRYLIKTRGQQVTLSCSPISGHRSVSWYQQTPGQGLQFLFEYFSETQRNKGNFPGRFSGRQFSNSRSEMNVSTLELGDSALYLCASSLGLAGGRETQYFGPGTRLLVL.

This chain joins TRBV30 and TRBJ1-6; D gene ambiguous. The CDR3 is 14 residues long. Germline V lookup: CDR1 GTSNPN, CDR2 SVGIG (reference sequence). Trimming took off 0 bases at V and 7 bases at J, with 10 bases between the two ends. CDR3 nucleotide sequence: TGTGCCTGGAGTGTACTAGTGACAAATTCACCCCTCCACTTT. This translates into CAWSVLVTNSPLHF.

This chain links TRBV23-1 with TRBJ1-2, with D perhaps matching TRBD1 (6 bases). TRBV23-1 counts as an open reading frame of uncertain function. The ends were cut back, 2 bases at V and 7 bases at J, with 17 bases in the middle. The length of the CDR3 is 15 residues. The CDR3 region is CASSQGTSEIGGYTF. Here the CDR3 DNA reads TGCGCCAGCAGTCAAGGGACATCCGAGATTGGTGGCTACACCTTC.

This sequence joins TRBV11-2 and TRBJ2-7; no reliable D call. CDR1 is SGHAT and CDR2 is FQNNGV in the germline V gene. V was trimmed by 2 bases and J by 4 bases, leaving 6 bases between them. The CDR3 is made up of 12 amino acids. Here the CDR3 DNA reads TGTGCCAGCAGCTTAAACTCGTACGAGCAGTACTTC. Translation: CASSLNSYEQYF.

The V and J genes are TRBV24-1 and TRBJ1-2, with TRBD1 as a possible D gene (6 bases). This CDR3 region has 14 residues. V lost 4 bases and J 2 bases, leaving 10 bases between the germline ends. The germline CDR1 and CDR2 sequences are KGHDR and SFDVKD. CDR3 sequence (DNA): TGTGCCACCAGTGAAAATGACAGGAACTATGGCTACACCTTC. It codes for CATSENDRNYGYTF.

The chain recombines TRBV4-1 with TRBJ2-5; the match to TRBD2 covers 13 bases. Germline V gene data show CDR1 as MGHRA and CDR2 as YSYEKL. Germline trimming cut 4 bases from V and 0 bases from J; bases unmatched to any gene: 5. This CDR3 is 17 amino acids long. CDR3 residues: CASSPGLAGMYQETQYF. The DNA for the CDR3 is TGCGCCAGCAGCCCGGGACTAGCGGGGATGTACCAAGAGACCCAGTACTTC.

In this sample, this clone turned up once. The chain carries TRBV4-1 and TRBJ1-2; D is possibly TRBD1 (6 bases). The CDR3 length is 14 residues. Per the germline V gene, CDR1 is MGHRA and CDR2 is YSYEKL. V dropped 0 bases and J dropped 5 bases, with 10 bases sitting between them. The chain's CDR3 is CASSQDWQGYGYTF. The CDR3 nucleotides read TGCGCCAGCAGCCAAGATTGGCAGGGGTATGGCTACACCTTC.

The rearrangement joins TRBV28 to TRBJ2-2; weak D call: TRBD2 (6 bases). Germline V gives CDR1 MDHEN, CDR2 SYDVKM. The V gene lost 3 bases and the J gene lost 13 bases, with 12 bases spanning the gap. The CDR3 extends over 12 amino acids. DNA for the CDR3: TGTGCCAGCAGTTTTCTGAAGGGAGGGCTGTTTTTT. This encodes CASSFLKGGLFF.

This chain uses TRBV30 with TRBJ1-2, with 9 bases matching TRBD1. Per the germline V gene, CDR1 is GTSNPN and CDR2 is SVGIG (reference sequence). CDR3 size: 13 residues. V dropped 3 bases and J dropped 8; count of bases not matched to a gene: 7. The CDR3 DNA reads TGTGCCTGGAGACCCACAGGGGGCGGCGGCTACACCTTC. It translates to CAWRPTGGGGYTF.

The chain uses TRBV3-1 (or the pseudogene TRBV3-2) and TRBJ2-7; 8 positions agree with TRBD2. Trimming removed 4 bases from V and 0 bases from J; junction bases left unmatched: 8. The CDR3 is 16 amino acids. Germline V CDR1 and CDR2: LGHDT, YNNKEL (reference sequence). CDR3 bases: TGTGCCAGCAGCCGGTCCGGGAGCGGGAGCTCCTACGAGCAGTACTTC. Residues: CASSRSGSGSSYEQYF.